This TCR beta chain was sequenced in a study of radiation and T cells in renal cell carcinoma. The CDR3 consists of 13 residues. Germline assignment: CDR1 SEHNR and CDR2 FQNEAQ (reference sequence). V dropped 1 base and J dropped 8 bases, with 8 bases sitting between them. Of note for this clone: Its target is not known.

Time point defined: blood 2 weeks post-SBRT. The treatment denotes: 15 Gy SBRT to primary tumor, nephrectomy 4 weeks later. Study-wide results and caveats: Pretreatment tumor biopsies were lacking, so baseline clonotypes are unknown.

Data came from immunoSEQ multiplex PCR; TCRdb stores just in-frame clones and leaves some out. The sample includes more than 20,000 clones, roughly 80% seen only once; the top ten take 25% to 40%. Sequenced material: blood, taken from a patient whose treatment included radiotherapy and nephrectomy. This sequence originates from a man aged 55-75 years with renal cell carcinoma. V and J are TRBV7-9 and TRBJ1-4; D gene uncertain. Here the CDR3 reads CASSLGGPEKLFF. As DNA, the CDR3 is TGTGCCAGCAGCTTAGGGGGTCCCGAAAAACTGTTTTTT.